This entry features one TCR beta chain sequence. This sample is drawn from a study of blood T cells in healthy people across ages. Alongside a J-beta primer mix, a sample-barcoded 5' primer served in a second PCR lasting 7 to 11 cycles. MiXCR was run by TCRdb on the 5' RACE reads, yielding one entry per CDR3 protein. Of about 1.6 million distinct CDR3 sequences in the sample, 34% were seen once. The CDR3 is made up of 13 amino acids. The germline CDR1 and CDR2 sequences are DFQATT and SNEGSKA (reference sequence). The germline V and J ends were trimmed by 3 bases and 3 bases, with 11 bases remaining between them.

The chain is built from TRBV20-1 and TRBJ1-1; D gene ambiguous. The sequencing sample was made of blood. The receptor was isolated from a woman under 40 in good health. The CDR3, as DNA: TGCAGTGCTAGGTCGGGAGACCACACTGAAGCTTTCTTT. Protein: CSARSGDHTEAFF.